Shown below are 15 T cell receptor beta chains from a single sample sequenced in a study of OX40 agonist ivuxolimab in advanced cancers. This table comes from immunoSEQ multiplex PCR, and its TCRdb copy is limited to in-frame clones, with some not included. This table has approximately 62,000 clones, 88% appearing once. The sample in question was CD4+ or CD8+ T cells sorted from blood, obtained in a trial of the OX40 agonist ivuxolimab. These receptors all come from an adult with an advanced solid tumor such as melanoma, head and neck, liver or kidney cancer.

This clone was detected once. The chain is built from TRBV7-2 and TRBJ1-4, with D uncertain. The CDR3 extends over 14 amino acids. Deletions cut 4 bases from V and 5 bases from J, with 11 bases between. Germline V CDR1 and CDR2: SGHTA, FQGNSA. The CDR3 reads CASSSGMKNEKLFF. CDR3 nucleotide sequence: TGTGCCAGCAGCTCCGGGATGAAGAATGAAAAACTGTTTTTT.

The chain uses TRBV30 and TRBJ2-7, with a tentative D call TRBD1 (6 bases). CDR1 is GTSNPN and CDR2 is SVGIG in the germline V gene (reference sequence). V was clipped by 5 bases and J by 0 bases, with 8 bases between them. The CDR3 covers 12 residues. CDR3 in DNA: TGTGCCTGGGACAGGTCCTCCTACGAGCAGTACTTC. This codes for CAWDRSSYEQYF.

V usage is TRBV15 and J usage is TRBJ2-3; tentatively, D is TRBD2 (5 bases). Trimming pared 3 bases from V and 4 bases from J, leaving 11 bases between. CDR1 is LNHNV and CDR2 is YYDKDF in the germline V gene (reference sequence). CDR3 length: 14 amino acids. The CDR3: CATSRGRFADTQYF. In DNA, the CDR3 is TGTGCCACCAGCAGGGGGAGATTTGCAGATACGCAGTATTTT.

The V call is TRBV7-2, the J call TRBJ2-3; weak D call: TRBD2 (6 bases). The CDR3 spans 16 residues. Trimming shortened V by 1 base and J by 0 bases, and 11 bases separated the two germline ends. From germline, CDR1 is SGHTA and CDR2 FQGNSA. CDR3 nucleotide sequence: TGTGCCAGCAGCTTAGTCGCGGGACCTAGCACAGATACGCAGTATTTT. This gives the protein CASSLVAGPSTDTQYF. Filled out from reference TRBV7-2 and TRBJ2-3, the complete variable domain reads GAGVSQSPSNKVTEKGKDVELRCDPISGHTALYWYRQSLGQGLEFLIYFQGNSAPDKSGLPSDRFSAERTGGSVSTLTIQRTQQEDSAVYLCASSLVAGPSTDTQYFGPGTRLTVL.

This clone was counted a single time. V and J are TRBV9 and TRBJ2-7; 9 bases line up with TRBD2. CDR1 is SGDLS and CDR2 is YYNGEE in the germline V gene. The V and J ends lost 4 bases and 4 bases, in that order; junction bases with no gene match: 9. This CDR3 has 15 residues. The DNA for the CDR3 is TGTGCCAGCAGCCCAGGAGGGACTAGCATTTACGAGCAGTACTTC. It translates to CASSPGGTSIYEQYF.

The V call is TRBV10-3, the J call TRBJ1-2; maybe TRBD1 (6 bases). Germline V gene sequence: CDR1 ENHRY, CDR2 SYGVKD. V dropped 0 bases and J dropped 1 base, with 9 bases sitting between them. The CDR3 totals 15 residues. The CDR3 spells CAISESGGFNYGYTF. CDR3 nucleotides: TGTGCCATCAGTGAGTCGGGGGGCTTTAACTATGGCTACACCTTC.

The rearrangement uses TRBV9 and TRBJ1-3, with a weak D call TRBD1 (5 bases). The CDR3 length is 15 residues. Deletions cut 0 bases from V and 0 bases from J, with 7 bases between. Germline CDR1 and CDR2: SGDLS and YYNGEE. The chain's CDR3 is CASSVGDGSGNTIYF. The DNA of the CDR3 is TGTGCCAGCAGCGTAGGGGACGGCTCTGGAAACACCATATATTTT.

The CDR3 sequence is CASSERDSYGYTF. In DNA form, the CDR3 reads TGTGCCAGCAGTGAACGAGACAGCTATGGCTACACCTTC. This chain uses TRBV6-5 with TRBJ1-2, with a possible D match to TRBD1 (5 bases). The CDR3 runs to 13 residues. Trimming cost V 5 bases and J 4 bases, with 11 bases left between them. CDR1 and CDR2 from the germline V gene are MNHEY and SVGAGI.

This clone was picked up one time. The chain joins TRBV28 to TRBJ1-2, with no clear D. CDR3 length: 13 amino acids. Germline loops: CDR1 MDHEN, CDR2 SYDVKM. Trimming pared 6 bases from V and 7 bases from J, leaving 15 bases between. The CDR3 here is CASRIGPYRGYTF. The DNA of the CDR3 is TGTGCCAGCAGAATAGGACCATACCGTGGCTACACCTTC.

The CDR3 sequence is CASSRQGASEKLFF. The CDR3 coding sequence is TGTGCCAGCAGCCGACAGGGGGCTAGTGAAAAACTGTTTTTT. This chain connects TRBV7-6 to TRBJ1-4; the match to TRBD1 covers 10 bases. Germline loops: CDR1 SGHVS, CDR2 FNYEAQ. This CDR3 spans 14 amino acids. J gave up 7 bases and V 5 bases, and 4 bases lay outside the gene matches.

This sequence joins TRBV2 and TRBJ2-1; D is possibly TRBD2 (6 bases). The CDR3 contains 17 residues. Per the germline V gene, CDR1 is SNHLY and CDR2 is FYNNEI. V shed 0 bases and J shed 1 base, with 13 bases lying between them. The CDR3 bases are TGTGCCAGCAGTGAAGCATCACTAGCTATGTCCTACAATGAGCAGTTCTTC. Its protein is CASSEASLAMSYNEQFF.

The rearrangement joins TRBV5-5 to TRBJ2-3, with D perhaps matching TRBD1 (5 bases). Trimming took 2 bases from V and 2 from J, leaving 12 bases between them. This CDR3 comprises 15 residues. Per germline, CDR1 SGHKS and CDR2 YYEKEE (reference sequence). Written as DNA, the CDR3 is TGTGCCAGCAGCTTTTACCAGGGCGTCACAGATACGCAGTATTTT. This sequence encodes CASSFYQGVTDTQYF.

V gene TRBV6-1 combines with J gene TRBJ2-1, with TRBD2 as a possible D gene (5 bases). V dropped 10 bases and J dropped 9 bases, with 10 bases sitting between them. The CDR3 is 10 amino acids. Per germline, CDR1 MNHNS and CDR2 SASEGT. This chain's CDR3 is CATREGEQFF. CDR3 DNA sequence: TGTGCCACGAGGGAAGGTGAGCAGTTCTTC.

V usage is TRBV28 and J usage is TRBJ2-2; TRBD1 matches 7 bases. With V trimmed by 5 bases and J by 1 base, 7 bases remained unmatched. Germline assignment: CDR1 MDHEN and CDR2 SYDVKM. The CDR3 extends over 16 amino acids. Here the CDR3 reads CASSAPGQLNTGELFF. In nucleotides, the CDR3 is TGTGCCAGCAGTGCTCCGGGACAGCTGAACACCGGGGAGCTGTTTTTT. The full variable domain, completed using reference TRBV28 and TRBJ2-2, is DVKVTQSSRYLVKRTGEKVFLECVQDMDHENMFWYRQDPGLGLRLIYFSYDVKMKEKGDIPEGYSVSREKKERFSLILESASTNQTSMYLCASSAPGQLNTGELFFGEGSRLTVL.

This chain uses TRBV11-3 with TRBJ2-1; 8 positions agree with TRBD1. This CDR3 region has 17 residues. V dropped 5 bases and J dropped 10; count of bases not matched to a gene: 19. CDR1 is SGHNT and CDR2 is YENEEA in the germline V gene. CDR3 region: CASSQLAGTGSGREQFF. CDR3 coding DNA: TGTGCCAGCAGCCAACTGGCCGGGACAGGCTCAGGTAGGGAGCAGTTCTTC.